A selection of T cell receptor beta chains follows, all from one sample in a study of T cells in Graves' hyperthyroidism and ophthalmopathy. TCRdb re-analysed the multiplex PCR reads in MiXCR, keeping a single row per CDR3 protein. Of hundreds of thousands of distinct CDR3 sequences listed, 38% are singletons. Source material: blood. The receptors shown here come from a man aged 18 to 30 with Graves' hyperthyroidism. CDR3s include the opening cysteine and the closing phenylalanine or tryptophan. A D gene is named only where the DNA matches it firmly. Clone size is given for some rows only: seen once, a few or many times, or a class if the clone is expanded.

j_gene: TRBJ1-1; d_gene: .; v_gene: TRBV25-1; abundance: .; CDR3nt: TGTGCCAGCAGCCCGGGGCGAGGGGTGAGGACTGAAGCTTTCTTT; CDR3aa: CASSPGRGVRTEAFF
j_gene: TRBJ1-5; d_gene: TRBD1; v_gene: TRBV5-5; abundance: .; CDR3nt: TGTGCTAGAGAGGGGCAGGGGGGAAATCAGCCCCAGCATTTT; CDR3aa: CAREGQGGNQPQHF
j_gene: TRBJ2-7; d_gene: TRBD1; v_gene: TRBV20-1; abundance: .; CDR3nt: TGCAGTGCTAGAGATGTCGGACAGGGAATCGAGCAGTACTTC; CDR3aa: CSARDVGQGIEQYF
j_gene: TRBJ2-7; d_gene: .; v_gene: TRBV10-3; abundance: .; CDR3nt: TGTGCCGTGGCTGGCGGTAACGAGCAGTACTTC; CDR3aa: CAVAGGNEQYF
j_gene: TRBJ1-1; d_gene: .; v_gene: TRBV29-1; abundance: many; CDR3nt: TGCAGCCATTCGGGAAACACTGAAGCTTTCTTT; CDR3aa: CSHSGNTEAFF
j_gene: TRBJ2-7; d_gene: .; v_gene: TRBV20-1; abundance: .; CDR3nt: TGCAGTGCTCCTTATCGGGGCAGCCGGCAGTACTTC; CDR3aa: CSAPYRGSRQYF
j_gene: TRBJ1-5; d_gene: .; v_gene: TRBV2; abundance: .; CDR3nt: TGTGCCAGCAGCGGGGAGGCGAATAGCAATCAGCCCCAGCATTTT; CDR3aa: CASSGEANSNQPQHF
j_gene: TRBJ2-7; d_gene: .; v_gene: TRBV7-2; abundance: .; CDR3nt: TGTGCCAGCAGCTTAGATCCCTCTCAGCAGTACTTC; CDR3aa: CASSLDPSQQYF
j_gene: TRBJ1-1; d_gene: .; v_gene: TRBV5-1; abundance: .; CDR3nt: TGCGCCAGCAGCTTGAGGGCGCCGAACACTGAAGCTTTCTTT; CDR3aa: CASSLRAPNTEAFF
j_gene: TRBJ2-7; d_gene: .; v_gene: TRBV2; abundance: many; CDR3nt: TGTGCCAGCAGTGATACACACGAGCAGTACTTC; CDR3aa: CASSDTHEQYF
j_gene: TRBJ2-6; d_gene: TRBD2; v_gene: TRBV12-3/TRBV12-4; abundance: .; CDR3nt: TGTGCCAGCATGGCGGGGGGATCTGGGGCCAACGTCCTGACTTTC; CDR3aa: CASMAGGSGANVLTF
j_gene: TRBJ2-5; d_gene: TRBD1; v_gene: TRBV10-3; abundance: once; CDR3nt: TGTGCCACCGGGACAGGGTCTGAGACCCAGTACTTC; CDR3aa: CATGTGSETQYF
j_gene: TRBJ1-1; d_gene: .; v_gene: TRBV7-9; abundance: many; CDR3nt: TGTGCCAGCAGCCCTAAAGCGATTAACACTGAAGCTTTCTTT; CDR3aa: CASSPKAINTEAFF
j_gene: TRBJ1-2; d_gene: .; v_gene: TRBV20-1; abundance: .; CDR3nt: TGCAGTGCCCCGGCGGAGGGGATCTATGGCTACACCTTC; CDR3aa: CSAPAEGIYGYTF
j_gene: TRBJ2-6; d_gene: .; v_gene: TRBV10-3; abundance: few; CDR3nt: TGTGCCATCAGTGAGGACAGGGCCAACGTCCTGACTTTC; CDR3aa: CAISEDRANVLTF
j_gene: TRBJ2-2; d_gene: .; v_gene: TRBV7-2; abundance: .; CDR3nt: TGCGCCAGCAGCCATCCAGAAGAACCCGACACCGGGGAGCTGTTTTTT; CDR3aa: CASSHPEEPDTGELFF
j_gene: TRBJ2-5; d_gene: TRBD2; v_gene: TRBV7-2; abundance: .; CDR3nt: TGTGCCAGCAGCTTTAGACTAGCGGGAGGAACCATCCAAGAGACCCAGTACTTC; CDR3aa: CASSFRLAGGTIQETQYF
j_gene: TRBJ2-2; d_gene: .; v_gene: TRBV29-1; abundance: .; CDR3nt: TGCAGCGTTGAAGCCCCGTTTGCCACCGGGGAGCTGTTTTTT; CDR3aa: CSVEAPFATGELFF
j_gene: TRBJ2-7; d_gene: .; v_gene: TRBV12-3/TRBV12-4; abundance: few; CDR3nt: TGTGCCAGCGGAACAGGGAGCGAGCAGTACTTC; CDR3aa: CASGTGSEQYF
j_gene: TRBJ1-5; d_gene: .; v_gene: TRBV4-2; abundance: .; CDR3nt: TGTGCCAGCAGCCAAGGGTCAGGGGAGCAGCCCCAGCATTTT; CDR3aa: CASSQGSGEQPQHF
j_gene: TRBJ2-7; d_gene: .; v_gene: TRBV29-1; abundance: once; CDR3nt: TGCAGCCAAAGGACATCCTACGAGCAGTACTTC; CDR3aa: CSQRTSYEQYF
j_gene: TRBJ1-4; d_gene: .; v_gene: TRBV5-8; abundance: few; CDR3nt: TGTGCCAGCAGCCCTCCGACAGGAAGGGAAAAACTGTTTTTT; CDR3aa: CASSPPTGREKLFF
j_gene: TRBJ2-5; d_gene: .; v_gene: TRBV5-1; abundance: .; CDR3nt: TGCGCCAGCAGCACGACTAGGGACCGGGAGACCCAGTACTTC; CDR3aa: CASSTTRDRETQYF
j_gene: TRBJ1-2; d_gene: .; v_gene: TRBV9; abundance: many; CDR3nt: TGTGCCAGCAGCGTCTCCAAGGGGTCAGGCGATGGCTACACCTTC; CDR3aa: CASSVSKGSGDGYTF
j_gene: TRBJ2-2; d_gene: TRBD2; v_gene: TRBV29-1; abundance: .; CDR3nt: TGCAGCTTGGCGGGAGAAAGAACCGGGGAGCTGTTTTTT; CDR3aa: CSLAGERTGELFF
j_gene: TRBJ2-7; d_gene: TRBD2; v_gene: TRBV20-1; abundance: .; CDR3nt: TGCAGTGCTAGAGGGGGGGGGTCGGAGAGCTCCTACGAGCAGTACTTC; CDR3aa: CSARGGGSESSYEQYF
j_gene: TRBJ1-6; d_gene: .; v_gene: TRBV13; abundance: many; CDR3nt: TGTGCCAGCAAGGATATGCCCAATTCACCCCTCCACTTT; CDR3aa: CASKDMPNSPLHF
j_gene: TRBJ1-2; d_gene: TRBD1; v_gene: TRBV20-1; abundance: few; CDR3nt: TGCAGTGCTAGGGGGACAGGGGGTTTTGGCTACACCTTC; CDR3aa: CSARGTGGFGYTF
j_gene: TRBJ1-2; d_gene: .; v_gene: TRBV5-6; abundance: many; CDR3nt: TGTGCCAGCAGCTTGGTGGCGGTGAACTATGGCTACACCTTC; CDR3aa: CASSLVAVNYGYTF
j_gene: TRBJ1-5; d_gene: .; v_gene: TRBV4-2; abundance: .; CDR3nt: TGTGCCAGCAGCCAAGAGAGGGGATCAGGACAGCCCCAGCATTTT; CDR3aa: CASSQERGSGQPQHF
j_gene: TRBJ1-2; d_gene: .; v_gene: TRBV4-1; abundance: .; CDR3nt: TGCGCCAGCAGCCAAGCGGTGGGGTCGAACTATGGCTACACCTTC; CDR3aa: CASSQAVGSNYGYTF
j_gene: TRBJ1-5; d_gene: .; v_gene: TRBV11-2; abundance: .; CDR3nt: TGTGCCAGCAGCCCTCACCCACCGGGCCCAGGCCACTATCAGCCCCAGCATTTT; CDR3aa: CASSPHPPGPGHYQPQHF
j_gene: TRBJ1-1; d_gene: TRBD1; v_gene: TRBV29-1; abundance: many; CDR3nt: TGCAGCGTTGGAGGGACAGGGCGCACTGAAGCTTTCTTT; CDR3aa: CSVGGTGRTEAFF
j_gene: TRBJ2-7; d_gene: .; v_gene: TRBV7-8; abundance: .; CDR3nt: TGTGCCAGCAGCTCAGCCCGCCGACAGGCCCCCTACGAGCAGTACTTC; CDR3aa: CASSSARRQAPYEQYF
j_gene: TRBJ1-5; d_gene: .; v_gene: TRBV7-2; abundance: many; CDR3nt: TGTGCCAGCAGCTTAACGGGTGGGGATCAGCCCCAGCATTTT; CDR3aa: CASSLTGGDQPQHF
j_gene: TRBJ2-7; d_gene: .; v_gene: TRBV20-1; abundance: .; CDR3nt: TGCAGTGCTAGAGATATGGCTAACGAGCAGTACTTC; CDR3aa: CSARDMANEQYF
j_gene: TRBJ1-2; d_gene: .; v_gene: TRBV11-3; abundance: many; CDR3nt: TGTGCCAGCTCCCCTGGGACTTACAACTATGGCTACACCTTC; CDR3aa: CASSPGTYNYGYTF
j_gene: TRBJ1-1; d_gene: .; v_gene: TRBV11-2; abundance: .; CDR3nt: TGTGCCAGCAGCCGGGACGCTCCTGAAGCTTTCTTT; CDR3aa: CASSRDAPEAFF
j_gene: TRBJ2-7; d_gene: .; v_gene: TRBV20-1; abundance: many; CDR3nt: TGCAGTGCAGATCTAGGGCAATCCTACGAGCAGTACTTC; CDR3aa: CSADLGQSYEQYF
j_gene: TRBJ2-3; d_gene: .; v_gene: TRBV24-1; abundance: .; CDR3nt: TGTGCCACCAGTGTCCCGAATACGCAGTATTTT; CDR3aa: CATSVPNTQYF
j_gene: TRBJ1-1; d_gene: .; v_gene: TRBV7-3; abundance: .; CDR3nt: TGTGCCAGCAGCTGGTTGGGGGGGAGCTCTGAAGCTTTCTTT; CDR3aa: CASSWLGGSSEAFF
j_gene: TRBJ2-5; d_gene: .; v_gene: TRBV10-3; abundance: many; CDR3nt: TGTGCCATCAGTTCCTGGGGTCAAGAGACCCAGTACTTC; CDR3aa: CAISSWGQETQYF
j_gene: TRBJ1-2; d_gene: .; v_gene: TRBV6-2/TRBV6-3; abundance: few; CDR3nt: TGTGCCAGCAGCCCGGGACCAACGACTGGCTACACCTTC; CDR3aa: CASSPGPTTGYTF
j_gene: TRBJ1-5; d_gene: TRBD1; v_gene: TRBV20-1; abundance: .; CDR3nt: TGCAGTGCTTTGGACAGGGGAAGCAATCACCCCCAGCATTTT; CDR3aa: CSALDRGSNHPQHF
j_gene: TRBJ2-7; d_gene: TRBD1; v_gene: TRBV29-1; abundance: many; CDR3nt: TGCAGCGTTGATGGGTCGACAGGGCACGGCGAGCAGTACTTC; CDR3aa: CSVDGSTGHGEQYF
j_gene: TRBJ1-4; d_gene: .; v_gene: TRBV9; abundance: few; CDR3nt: TGTGCCAGCAGCGTAGCTGGGGGAGGGACCTTGGGGGAAAAACTGTTTTTT; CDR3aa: CASSVAGGGTLGEKLFF
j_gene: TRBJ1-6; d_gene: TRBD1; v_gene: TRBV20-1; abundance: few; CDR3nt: TGCAGTGCTAGAGATCCAGGGACAGGGGGTAATTCACCCCTCCACTTT; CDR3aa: CSARDPGTGGNSPLHF
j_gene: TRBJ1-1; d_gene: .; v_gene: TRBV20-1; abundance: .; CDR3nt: TGCAGTGCTAGAAGGGGGGGCGCGGACACTGAAGCTTTCTTT; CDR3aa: CSARRGGADTEAFF
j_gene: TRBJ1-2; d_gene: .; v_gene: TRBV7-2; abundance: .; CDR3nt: TGTGCCAGCAGCTTAGGTGGCAGTCTTCAGGATGGCTACACCTTC; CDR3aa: CASSLGGSLQDGYTF
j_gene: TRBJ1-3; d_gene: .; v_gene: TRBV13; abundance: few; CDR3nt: TGTGCCACGGCGGGGGACTCTAGAAACACCATATATTTT; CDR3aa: CATAGDSRNTIYF
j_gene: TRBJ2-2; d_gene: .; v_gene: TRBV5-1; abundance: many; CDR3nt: TGCGCCAGCAGCACAGACAGAAGTCGGTACACCGGGGAGCTGTTTTTT; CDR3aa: CASSTDRSRYTGELFF
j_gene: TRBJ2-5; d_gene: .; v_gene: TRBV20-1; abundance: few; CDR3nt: TGCAGTGCTAGAGATCTGGGCAGGGCAGAGACCCAGTACTTC; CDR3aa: CSARDLGRAETQYF